The 10 T cell receptor beta chains below come from one sample, sequenced in a study of Tregs in tolerant kidney transplant recipients. The assay was immunoSEQ multiplex PCR, and TCRdb's table has in-frame clones only and misses some. The data contain tens of thousands of clones, around 93% of them seen just once; the ten biggest clones take up 0.34%. Material: Tregs from blood, obtained before the transplant. Receptors originate from a human donor who received a combined kidney and bone marrow transplant.

The chain has TRBV2 and TRBJ1-2, with unresolved D. V was trimmed by 0 bases and J by 8 bases, leaving 13 bases between them. This CDR3 is built from 14 residues. Germline V gene sequence: CDR1 SNHLY, CDR2 FYNNEI. The CDR3 region is CASSEATTQDGYTF. Written as DNA, the CDR3 is TGTGCCAGCAGTGAAGCAACGACGCAGGACGGCTACACCTTC. The entire variable domain, with the rest obtained from reference TRBV2 and TRBJ1-2, is as follows: EPEVTQTPSHQVTQMGQEVILRCVPISNHLYFYWYRQILGQKVEFLVSFYNNEISEKSEIFDDQFSVERPDGSNFTLKIRSTKLEDSAMYFCASSEATTQDGYTFGSGTRLTVV.

J is TRBJ2-3 and V is TRBV15, with unresolved D. The CDR3 covers 16 residues. Trimming took off 5 bases at V and 0 bases at J, with 15 bases between the two ends. In germline, CDR1 is LNHNV, CDR2 YYDKDF (reference sequence). The CDR3 region is CATSHISLQSTDTQYF. As DNA, the CDR3 is TGTGCCACCAGCCACATCAGCCTTCAAAGCACAGATACGCAGTATTTT.

The chain links TRBV30 to TRBJ1-5; 9 nucleotides agree with TRBD1. The V segment lost 3 bases and the J segment 7 bases; nucleotides outside the gene matches: 7. The germline V gene encodes CDR1 GTSNPN and CDR2 SVGIG (reference sequence). The CDR3 length is 14 residues. The CDR3 loop is CAWSAGTGRQPQHF. The CDR3 DNA reads as TGTGCCTGGAGCGCAGGGACAGGGAGGCAGCCCCAGCATTTT. Full variable domain (remainder filled in from reference TRBV30 and TRBJ1-5): SQTIHQWPATLVQPVGSPLSLECTVEGTSNPNLYWYRQAAGRGLQLLFYSVGIGQISSEVPQNLSASRPQDRQFILSSKKLLLSDSGFYLCAWSAGTGRQPQHFGDGTRLSIL.

The gene calls are TRBV7-9 and TRBJ1-3, with D maybe TRBD1 (5 bases). The V end was cut by 1 base, the J end by 3 bases, with 10 bases between. The CDR3 contains 15 residues. Germline V gene lookup returns CDR1 SEHNR and CDR2 FQNEAQ (reference sequence). Here the CDR3 DNA reads TGTGCCAGCAGCTTAGGGGGCGGCAGTGGAAACACCATATATTTT. It codes for CASSLGGGSGNTIYF.

This chain joins TRBV5-1 and TRBJ1-4; D is perhaps TRBD1 (6 bases). The length of the CDR3 is 15 residues. Germline lookup yields CDR1 SGHRS and CDR2 YFSETQ. Trimming cost V 1 base and J 4 bases, with 11 bases left between them. In DNA, the CDR3 is TGCGCCAGCAGCTTGAATACAGGGATTAATGAAAAACTGTTTTTT. Translation: CASSLNTGINEKLFF.

This clone came up once. The rearrangement joins TRBV19 to TRBJ2-2; D might be TRBD2 (7 bases). Per the germline V gene, CDR1 is LNHDA and CDR2 is SQIVND (reference sequence). Trimming shortened V by 5 bases and J by 4 bases, and 20 bases separated the two germline ends. The CDR3 is 17 amino acids. This CDR3 is CASSPTRGGGPTGELFF. In nucleotides, the CDR3 is TGTGCCAGTAGTCCCACCCGAGGGGGAGGGCCCACCGGGGAGCTGTTTTTT.

This chain uses TRBV29-1 with TRBJ1-2; 7 bases agree with TRBD1. The CDR3 has 14 amino acids. Germline V lookup: CDR1 SQVTM, CDR2 ANQGSEA. The V and J ends lost 1 base and 5 bases, in that order; junction bases with no gene match: 7. Here the CDR3 DNA reads TGCAGCGTTGAAGTGTCAGGGGGTTCTTATGGCTACACCTTC. Its protein product is CSVEVSGGSYGYTF.

V usage is TRBV2 and J usage is TRBJ2-1; 8 bases are a match to TRBD2. There are 14 residues in the CDR3. The germline gives CDR1 SNHLY, CDR2 FYNNEI. The V gene end was trimmed by 7 bases and the J gene end by 5 bases; junction bases not matched to a gene: 7. The CDR3: CASNSGSGHNEQFF. The CDR3 region has the DNA TGTGCCAGCAACAGCGGGAGCGGGCACAATGAGCAGTTCTTC.

The gene calls are TRBV10-3 and TRBJ2-1; possible D gene TRBD2, 7 bases. The CDR3 totals 13 residues. CDR1 ENHRY and CDR2 SYGVKD come from the germline V gene. Deletions cut 10 bases from V and 7 bases from J, with 17 bases between. The CDR3 sequence is CATFGGGGNEQFF. For the CDR3, the DNA is TGTGCCACCTTTGGGGGAGGGGGGAATGAGCAGTTCTTC.

The V and J genes are TRBV4-3 and TRBJ2-5; tentatively, D is TRBD2 (5 bases). Trimming took 0 bases from V and 4 from J, leaving 9 bases between them. Germline V lookup: CDR1 LGHNA, CDR2 YSLEER. The CDR3 length is 14 residues. The CDR3 DNA follows: TGCGCCAGCAGCCAAGAGGCGGAGGCAGAGACCCAGTACTTC. It is translated as CASSQEAEAETQYF.